This TCR beta chain is drawn from a study of blood T cell repertoires in COVID-19. On the study more broadly: The origin of the acute and convalescent COVID-19 samples was the United States, Italy and Spain. Sample material is recorded as cDNA or gDNA derived from T cells, B-cell-depleted T cells, or PBMCs.

Original processing notes: By means of reference gene primer amplification, nucleated cell counts were estimated. Clones were read by immunoSEQ multiplex PCR, and TCRdb kept only the in-frame ones, dropping some. The D gene and trimming were derived from the DNA, and the V and J assignments and clone size from that table. The sample records some 240,000 clones, 84% being singletons. The CDR3 is 13 residues long. The V end was cut by 2 bases, the J end by 8 bases, with 13 bases between. The germline V gene has CDR1 SGDLS and CDR2 YYNGEE. Sequenced sample: peripheral blood. This receptor was identified in a woman between 35 and 50 years old who had recovered from COVID-19. The V call is TRBV9, the J call TRBJ1-2; a weak D match, TRBD1 (5 bases). CDR3 coding DNA: TGTGCCAGCAGCGTCCGGGACTGGGCCGGCTACACCTTC. The encoded protein is CASSVRDWAGYTF.